The 30 T cell receptor beta chains below were found in one sample sequenced in a study of identical twins. One entry per CDR3 protein results from TCRdb running MiXCR on the 5' RACE reads. The repertoire consists of under 900,000 distinct CDR3 sequences, with more than 9% occurring once and the leading ten covering around 1.5%. Separately, the same data were catalogued under a study of yellow fever vaccine responses in identical twins.

The sequenced sample was PBMCs. The receptors come from a woman aged 18-29 years in good health.

The rearrangement links TRBV7-8 to TRBJ2-7, with a tentative D call TRBD2 (7 bases). Looked up from germline, CDR1 is SGHVS and CDR2 is FQNEAQ. V dropped 1 base and J dropped 2 bases, with 12 bases sitting between them. The CDR3 has 15 residues. The CDR3, as DNA: TGTGCCAGCAGCTTAGGTGAGGGGGGGCCCTACGAGCAGTACGTC. Translating gives CASSLGEGGPYEQYV.

This clonotype was detected a few times. V is TRBV6-1 and J is TRBJ2-5, with 8 bases aligning to TRBD1. Germline CDR1 and CDR2: MNHNS and SASEGT. Trimming took 6 bases from V and 5 from J; bases not matched to a gene: 8. The CDR3 is 14 amino acids. The CDR3 loop reads CASSPAGGKETQYF. CDR3 nucleotides: TGTGCCAGCAGCCCCGCAGGGGGCAAGGAGACCCAGTACTTC.

This clonotype was seen ten or more times. The junction does not match germline at one end; this may be a read error. V usage is TRBV11-3 and J usage is TRBJ2-5; TRBD2 agrees at 13 bases. CDR3 length equals 15 residues. CDR1 SGHNT and CDR2 YENEEA come from the germline V gene. This chain's CDR3 is CASSPGLAGAETQYF. In DNA, the CDR3 is TGCGCCAGCAGCCCCGGACTAGCGGGAGCAGAGACCCAGTACTTC.

A few counts support this clonotype. The chain joins TRBV20-1 to TRBJ2-1; no clear D gene. Germline CDR1 reads DFQATT; CDR2 reads SNEGSKA (reference sequence). The V gene lost 0 bases and the J gene lost 1 base, with 4 bases spanning the gap. This CDR3 comprises 13 residues. CDR3 nucleotides: TGCAGTGCTAGAGAAGTGTCCTACAATGAGCAGTTCTTC. Amino acid sequence: CSAREVSYNEQFF.

The table lists this clonotype with many counts. This chain connects TRBV4-2 to TRBJ1-1, with a possible D match to TRBD1 (5 bases). V lost 2 bases to trimming and J lost 3 bases, with 13 bases between them. The CDR3 is 15 amino acids. Germline V gene sequence: CDR1 LGHNA, CDR2 YNFKEQ. The CDR3 nucleotides read TGTGCCAGCAGCCAAATACAGGACCAGGACACTGAAGCTTTCTTT. Translating gives CASSQIQDQDTEAFF.

This chain connects TRBV6-5 to TRBJ2-7, with 13 positions matching TRBD2. Germline V gene sequence: CDR1 MNHEY, CDR2 SVGAGI. J was trimmed by 2 bases and V by 2 bases; bases with no gene match: 3. The CDR3 totals 16 residues. Here the CDR3 DNA reads TGTGCCAGCAGTTACCCCGGGACTAGCGGGACCTACGAGCAGTACTTC. Its translation: CASSYPGTSGTYEQYF.

This clonotype was detected only a few times. V and J are TRBV7-8 and TRBJ2-7; TRBD2 might be the D (7 bases). Germline assignment: CDR1 SGHVS and CDR2 FQNEAQ. CDR3 length: 15 residues. The V end was cut by 0 bases, the J end by 4 bases, with 13 bases between. As DNA, the CDR3 is TGTGCCAGCAGCTTAGCGGGGGGGCTTGTTTACGAGCAGTACGTC. Protein: CASSLAGGLVYEQYV.

The chain couples TRBV2 to TRBJ2-3; tentative D call: TRBD2 (5 bases). Germline V CDR1 and CDR2: SNHLY, FYNNEI. This CDR3 comprises 11 residues. V was cut by 10 bases and J by 8 bases, with 13 bases left in between. The CDR3 region is CATTTGVTQYF. CDR3 in DNA: TGTGCCACCACCACCGGGGTTACGCAGTATTTT.

The sample holds a few counts of this clonotype. The chain uses TRBV5-1 and TRBJ2-7; 11 positions agree with TRBD2. V lost 1 base and J lost 6; bases outside the gene matches: 15. This CDR3 has 18 amino acids. Germline CDR1 reads SGHRS; CDR2 reads YFSETQ. CDR3 sequence reads: CASSLLPLTSGAPTEQYF. CDR3 DNA: TGCGCCAGCAGCTTGTTACCGCTGACTAGCGGGGCCCCCACCGAGCAGTACTTC.

This clonotype was recorded only once. This CDR3 is CASSLDPGLATYNEQFF. CDR3 in DNA: TGTGCCAGCAGTTTAGACCCGGGACTAGCGACCTACAATGAGCAGTTCTTC. The chain has TRBV12-3 or TRBV12-4 and TRBJ2-1; 10 bases agree with TRBD2. CDR3 length: 17 residues. Trimming cost V 1 base and J 2 bases; bases outside gene matches: 5.

This clonotype was observed many times. The chain employs TRBV5-1 and TRBJ2-5, with D unclear. Germline V gives CDR1 SGHRS, CDR2 YFSETQ. Trimming cost V 2 bases and J 5 bases, with 7 bases left between them. The CDR3 sequence is 12 residues long. CDR3 in DNA: TGCGCCAGCAGCTTAACTTTGGAGACCCAGTACTTC. This encodes CASSLTLETQYF.

The chain joins TRBV28 to TRBJ2-2; D gene uncertain. CDR3 length: 12 amino acids. V lost 6 bases and J lost 6, with 8 bases in between. CDR1 and CDR2 (germline): MDHEN, SYDVKM. The CDR3 reads CASRGWAGELFF. Here the CDR3 DNA reads TGTGCCAGCAGGGGGTGGGCCGGGGAGCTGTTTTTT.

This clonotype showed up just a few times. The rearrangement joins TRBV12-3 or TRBV12-4 to TRBJ1-2, with 7 bases lining up with TRBD1. V was clipped by 5 bases and J by 7 bases; unmatched bases: 4. This CDR3 region has 12 residues. The CDR3 loop reads CASSPQGFGYTF. Written as DNA, the CDR3 is TGTGCCAGCAGTCCACAGGGGTTTGGCTACACCTTC.

The chain recombines TRBV29-1 with TRBJ2-1; 7 bases map to TRBD2. This CDR3 has 15 residues. Germline V gene sequence: CDR1 SQVTM, CDR2 ANQGSEA. V lost 4 bases to trimming and J lost 2 bases; unmatched junction nucleotides: 8. Written as DNA, the CDR3 is TGCAGCGTTGCAAGGGTGGGAGGGACCTACAATGAGCAGTTCTTC. This sequence encodes CSVARVGGTYNEQFF.

A few counts support this clonotype. J is TRBJ2-7 and V is TRBV21-1; the D call TRBD2 from the table was never checked on the DNA. TRBV21-1 is assigned pseudogene status. This CDR3 has 16 residues. CDR3 nucleotide sequence: TGTGCCAGCAGCTGGGCGGGACTAGAAAACTCCTACGAGCAGTACTTC. Its protein is CASSWAGLENSYEQYF.

The CDR3, as DNA: TGCAGCGTTGGGGGGATCGGGGAGCTGTTTTTT. Its protein product is CSVGGIGELFF. The chain joins TRBV29-1 to TRBJ2-2, with D tentatively TRBD1 or TRBD2 (5 bases each). Trimming removed 4 bases from V and 7 bases from J, with 7 bases in between. The germline CDR1 and CDR2 sequences are SQVTM and ANQGSEA. This CDR3 is 11 amino acids long.

At least ten counts were recorded for this clonotype. This chain uses TRBV27 with TRBJ1-2; 8 nucleotides agree with TRBD1. The V and J ends lost 7 bases and 7 bases, in that order; junction bases with no gene match: 14. Germline loops: CDR1 MNHEY, CDR2 SMNVEV (reference sequence). The CDR3 has 15 amino acids. CDR3 sequence: CASNPLSQGAGGYTF. In nucleotides, the CDR3 is TGTGCCAGCAATCCCCTCAGCCAGGGGGCGGGTGGCTACACCTTC.

This clonotype was counted only a few times. J is TRBJ2-5 and V is TRBV28; 12 bases line up with TRBD2. J lost 8 bases, V lost 6 bases, and 10 bases had no gene match. Per the germline V gene, CDR1 is MDHEN and CDR2 is SYDVKM. The CDR3 length is 15 residues. CDR3 sequence (DNA): TGTGCCAGCAGACCCCGGGGACTAGCGGGCTTTACCCAGTACTTC. This translates into CASRPRGLAGFTQYF.

Ten or more counts support this clonotype. The rearrangement uses TRBV10-1 and TRBJ2-1, with 10 bases identical to TRBD2. CDR3 length: 17 amino acids. The junction had 12 bases not matched to a gene; V was cut back by 4 bases and J by 6 bases. The germline V gene has CDR1 WNHNN and CDR2 SYGVQD (reference sequence). The CDR3 spells CASSGTPKREGGNEQFF. In nucleotides, the CDR3 is TGCGCCAGCAGTGGAACCCCAAAGCGGGAGGGAGGCAATGAGCAGTTCTTC.

This clonotype showed up just a few times. The chain employs TRBV6-5 and TRBJ2-2; D is uncertain. Trimming removed 3 bases from V and 0 bases from J, with 17 bases in between. Germline loops: CDR1 MNHEY, CDR2 SVGAGI. This CDR3 is 18 amino acids long. The CDR3 region is CASSYTTIWEANTGELFF. The CDR3 DNA follows: TGTGCCAGCAGTTATACGACCATTTGGGAAGCGAACACCGGGGAGCTGTTTTTT.

This chain joins TRBV2 and TRBJ2-3; 15 bases map to TRBD2. CDR1 and CDR2 (germline): SNHLY, FYNNEI. This CDR3 contains 20 residues. The V segment lost 6 bases and the J segment 0 bases; nucleotides outside the gene matches: 13. This CDR3 is CASRVFPGTSGRPSTDTQYF. Written as DNA, the CDR3 is TGTGCCAGCAGAGTGTTTCCCGGGACTAGCGGGAGGCCTAGCACAGATACGCAGTATTTT.

This chain links TRBV12-3 or TRBV12-4 with TRBJ2-2, with 14 nucleotides matching TRBD2. Unmatched junction bases numbered 14, after V lost 2 bases and J lost 6 bases. This CDR3 is built from 20 residues. The CDR3 coding sequence is TGTGCCAGCAGTTTAAGCCCAGGGATCTGGGGACTAGCGGGGGCCGGGGAGCTGTTTTTT. This sequence encodes CASSLSPGIWGLAGAGELFF.

This clonotype was observed many times. The CDR3 region is CASSHQTGREQFF. For the CDR3, the DNA is TGTGCCAGCAGCCACCAAACGGGTAGGGAGCAGTTCTTC. V usage is TRBV3-1 and J usage is TRBJ2-1; D is uncertain. CDR1 and CDR2 (germline): LGHDT, YNNKEL (reference sequence). The V end lost 3 bases, the J end lost 10 bases, and 13 bases lay between the germline ends. The CDR3 spans 13 residues.

About this clonotype: Sequence at one end of the junction differs from germline and may be a read error. This chain connects TRBV6-1 to TRBJ2-7, with a weak D call TRBD1 (6 bases). This CDR3 is built from 12 residues. Germline CDR1 MNHNS, CDR2 SASEGT. CDR3 in DNA: TGTGCCAGCAGCCAAGGGGCAGGGGCCGACCTCTTC. It yields the protein CASSQGAGADLF.

This rearrangement joins TRBV5-5 to TRBJ2-7; 7 nucleotides agree with TRBD2. The germline gives CDR1 SGHKS, CDR2 YYEKEE (reference sequence). The CDR3 contains 15 residues. The V and J ends lost 0 bases and 0 bases, in that order; junction bases with no gene match: 3. For the CDR3, the DNA is TGTGCCAGCAGCTTGGGAGCGGGGAGCTCCTACGAGCAGTACGTC. This codes for CASSLGAGSSYEQYV.

The V call is TRBV15, the J call TRBJ2-5, with 7 bases that match TRBD1. CDR3 length: 15 residues. Losses at the gene ends were 2 bases for V and 1 base for J; bases not matched to a gene: 4. The germline V gene encodes CDR1 LNHNV and CDR2 YYDKDF (reference sequence). The CDR3 coding sequence is TGTGCCACCAGCAGAAGGACAGGCTTCCAAGAGACCCAGTACTTC. Translation: CATSRRTGFQETQYF.

This clonotype was observed at least ten times. The chain joins TRBV28 to TRBJ2-1; 7 bases are a match to TRBD2. Per germline, CDR1 MDHEN and CDR2 SYDVKM. J lost 9 bases, V lost 4 bases, and 9 bases had no gene match. There are 14 residues in the CDR3. This chain's CDR3 is CASSSGLVGTEQFF. The CDR3 DNA sequence: TGTGCCAGCAGTTCCGGACTAGTAGGTACTGAGCAGTTCTTC.

This clonotype has more than one count but fewer than ten. The chain couples TRBV3-1 to TRBJ2-1, with TRBD1 identical over 10 bases. V gave up 0 bases and J gave up 12 bases; unmatched junction bases: 14. Germline values: CDR1 LGHDT, CDR2 YNNKEL (reference sequence). There are 17 residues in the CDR3. CDR3: CASSQDWSDRGPSGQFF. DNA for the CDR3: TGTGCCAGCAGCCAAGATTGGAGTGACAGGGGGCCGTCGGGGCAGTTCTTC.

The sample holds a few counts of this clonotype. J is TRBJ2-1 and V is TRBV4-1; TRBD2 matches 13 bases. Germline V gives CDR1 MGHRA, CDR2 YSYEKL. This CDR3 contains 15 residues. The V and J ends lost 2 bases and 6 bases, in that order; junction bases with no gene match: 1. The CDR3 loop reads CASSQWTSGSNEQFF. The DNA for the CDR3 is TGCGCCAGCAGCCAATGGACTAGCGGGAGCAATGAGCAGTTCTTC.

This clonotype showed up just a few times. Compared with germline, one end of the junction differs, possibly owing to a read error. V is TRBV5-1 and J is TRBJ2-7; weak D call: TRBD2 (6 bases). Germline V gene sequence: CDR1 SGHRS, CDR2 YFSETQ. The CDR3 covers 11 residues. The chain's CDR3 is CASSLRVGTVF. Written as DNA, the CDR3 is TGCGCCAGCAGCTTGAGAGTCGGGACTGTCTTC.